The 23 T cell receptor beta chains presented below share a single source sample, sequenced in a study of shared clonotypes between healthy human individuals. Clones were read by immunoSEQ multiplex PCR, and TCRdb kept only the in-frame ones, dropping some. Here the sample spans approximately 2.3 million clones, 85% to 95% being singletons. Sequenced sample: naive CD4+ T cells from PBMCs. Subset given: CD45RA+ positively selected. The receptors were gathered from a young man in good health. Some clones in this sample may be carry-over from other donors' samples.

The rearrangement joins TRBV28 to TRBJ2-1, with TRBD2 identical over 9 bases. J was trimmed by 6 bases and V by 1 base; bases with no gene match: 7. This CDR3 has 16 amino acids. CDR1 is MDHEN and CDR2 is SYDVKM in the germline V gene. DNA of the CDR3: TGTGCCAGCAGTTTATATGATAGCGGGAGCTCCAATGAGCAGTTCTTC. Translated, it gives CASSLYDSGSSNEQFF.

The chain uses TRBV19 and TRBJ2-1; 9 bases match TRBD1. After removal of 7 bases from V and 4 bases from J, the junction contained 8 bases not matched to a gene. The CDR3 has 15 amino acids. CDR1 is LNHDA, CDR2 SQIVND, per germline (reference sequence). The CDR3 nucleotides are TGTGCCAGTAAACCACAGGGGGCTTATTACAATGAGCAGTTCTTC. Translating it yields CASKPQGAYYNEQFF.

V usage is TRBV29-1 and J usage is TRBJ2-7; D ambiguous. Germline V gene lookup returns CDR1 SQVTM and CDR2 ANQGSEA. There are 11 residues in the CDR3. Trimming stripped 7 bases from V and 5 bases from J, with 12 bases between. DNA for the CDR3: TGCAGCGCGGTCGGTCGGAACGAGCAGTACTTC. Translation gives CSAVGRNEQYF.

The CDR3 sequence: CASSSTGGEEKLFF. Here the CDR3 DNA reads TGTGCCAGCAGCTCCACAGGGGGTGAGGAAAAACTGTTTTTT. The chain is built from TRBV7-9 and TRBJ1-4; TRBD1 matches at 8 bases. The CDR3 length is 14 residues. Germline trimming cut 4 bases from V and 8 bases from J; bases unmatched to any gene: 6. Germline CDR1 and CDR2: SEHNR and FQNEAQ (reference sequence).

This clone has only one observation. CDR3 DNA sequence: TGTGCCAGCAGCGGGACTAGCAGATACAATGAGCAGTTCTTC. Protein sequence: CASSGTSRYNEQFF. The V and J genes are TRBV6-5 and TRBJ2-1; 9 bases fit TRBD2. This CDR3 contains 14 residues. Per germline, CDR1 MNHEY and CDR2 SVGAGI. J was trimmed by 4 bases and V by 6 bases; bases with no gene match: 4.

The chain combines TRBV25-1 with TRBJ1-3; unclear D gene. V lost 4 bases, J lost 6 bases, and 10 bases lay in between. The length of the CDR3 is 13 residues. CDR1 and CDR2 (germline): MGHDK, SYGVNS. The CDR3 DNA is TGTGCCAGCAGTGCCCGGCTTGCAAACACCATATATTTT. Translating gives CASSARLANTIYF.

V is TRBV6-1 and J is TRBJ2-5; 10 nucleotides agree with TRBD1. The V gene's germline CDR1 is MNHNS and CDR2 SASEGT. The CDR3 loop spans 14 amino acids. J lost 6 bases, V lost 7 bases, and 8 bases had no gene match. The CDR3: CASMKTGGIKTQYF. The CDR3 DNA sequence: TGTGCCAGCATGAAGACAGGGGGCATAAAGACCCAGTACTTC.

V is TRBV28 and J is TRBJ1-2; no clear D. V was clipped by 9 bases and J by 0 bases, with 11 bases between them. Germline V gives CDR1 MDHEN, CDR2 SYDVKM. CDR3 length equals 13 residues. CDR3 amino acids: CASFEQSNYGYTF. The CDR3 DNA reads as TGTGCCAGTTTCGAGCAATCTAACTATGGCTACACCTTC.

This chain joins TRBV5-1 and TRBJ2-6, with D hard to call. V lost 1 base to trimming and J lost 4 bases, with 6 bases between them. Looked up from germline, CDR1 is SGHRS and CDR2 is YFSETQ. The CDR3 is 14 amino acids. The CDR3 sequence is CASSLSTGANVLTF. In DNA, the CDR3 is TGCGCCAGCAGCTTGTCGACCGGGGCCAACGTCCTGACTTTC.

The rearrangement uses TRBV10-3 and TRBJ2-3; D may be TRBD2 (6 bases). The CDR3 totals 14 residues. Germline V gene data show CDR1 as ENHRY and CDR2 as SYGVKD. The ends were cut back, 8 bases at V and 2 bases at J, with 14 bases in the middle. The CDR3 DNA is TGTGCCATCTCGTCGGGAGTCCACACAGATACGCAGTATTTT. Translation: CAISSGVHTDTQYF.

The chain is built from TRBV9 and TRBJ1-6; no firm D call. This CDR3 has 13 residues. V lost 7 bases and J lost 3, with 8 bases in between. Looked up from germline, CDR1 is SGDLS and CDR2 is YYNGEE. The CDR3 protein is CASSSGYNSPLHF. The CDR3 coding sequence is TGTGCCAGCTCCTCAGGCTATAATTCACCCCTCCACTTT.

The chain uses TRBV5-6 and TRBJ2-1; no reliable D call. The CDR3 is 15 residues long. V lost 2 bases and J lost 0, with 9 bases in between. CDR1 and CDR2 from the germline V gene are SGHDT and YYEEEE. As DNA, the CDR3 is TGTGCCAGCAGCTTACGGGTAGTCTCCTACAATGAGCAGTTCTTC. Protein sequence: CASSLRVVSYNEQFF.

This rearrangement joins TRBV18 to TRBJ2-2, with TRBD1 matching over 9 bases. This CDR3 region has 15 residues. Germline trimming cut 2 bases from V and 5 bases from J; bases unmatched to any gene: 3. Germline values: CDR1 KGHSH, CDR2 LQKENI. CDR3 sequence reads: CASSPGTGLTGELFF. Here the CDR3 DNA reads TGTGCCAGCTCACCAGGGACAGGGCTGACCGGGGAGCTGTTTTTT.

The rearrangement uses TRBV4-1 and TRBJ2-1; D is unclear. Germline V gives CDR1 MGHRA, CDR2 YSYEKL. V lost 2 bases, J lost 9 bases, and 11 bases lay in between. The CDR3 extends over 13 amino acids. CDR3 sequence: CASSQITVGEQFF. The CDR3 DNA follows: TGCGCCAGCAGCCAAATTACGGTGGGTGAGCAGTTCTTC.

This clone was counted a single time. The genes are TRBV2 and TRBJ2-7; D is perhaps TRBD2 (6 bases). The V gene's germline CDR1 is SNHLY and CDR2 FYNNEI. This CDR3 has 13 residues. V was trimmed by 5 bases and J by 6 bases, leaving 14 bases between them. CDR3 sequence reads: CASSITGAGEQYF. Here the CDR3 DNA reads TGTGCCAGCAGTATTACGGGAGCTGGCGAGCAGTACTTC.

Worth noting for this clone: Other DNA sequences in the same sample also yield this CDR3. The chain carries TRBV7-3 and TRBJ2-3; possibly TRBD2 for D (5 bases). The CDR3 is made up of 13 amino acids. Germline lookup yields CDR1 SGHTA and CDR2 FQGTGA. Trimming cost V 5 bases and J 3 bases, with 9 bases left between them. The CDR3 reads CASSPPGTDTQYF. In nucleotides, the CDR3 is TGTGCCAGCAGCCCGCCGGGGACAGATACGCAGTATTTT. The full variable domain, in which reference TRBV7-3 and TRBJ2-3 provide the parts outside the CDR3, is GAGVSQTPSNKVTEKGKYVELRCDPISGHTALYWYRQSLGQGPEFLIYFQGTGAADDSGLPNDRFFAVRPEGSVSTLKIQRTERGDSAVYLCASSPPGTDTQYFGPGTRLTVL.

The chain couples TRBV19 to TRBJ2-1; weak D call: TRBD2 (5 bases). CDR3 length equals 14 residues. The V gene's germline CDR1 is LNHDA and CDR2 SQIVND (reference sequence). Trimming removed 3 bases at V and 8 bases at J, with 14 bases between. The CDR3, as DNA: TGTGCCAGTAGTATCCTAGGACTGTACTATGAGCAGTTCTTC. Translation: CASSILGLYYEQFF.

The J gene is TRBJ1-1, the V gene TRBV7-2; possible D gene TRBD1, 5 bases. Between the trimmed V and J ends, which lost 7 bases and 6 bases, there was a span of 9 bases. Per the germline V gene, CDR1 is SGHTA and CDR2 is FQGNSA. This CDR3 is 11 amino acids long. The CDR3 here is CASTSGAEAFF. CDR3 bases: TGTGCCAGCACTTCGGGGGCTGAAGCTTTCTTT.

The chain employs TRBV30 and TRBJ2-5; a weak D match, TRBD2 (5 bases). Germline lookup yields CDR1 GTSNPN and CDR2 SVGIG (reference sequence). Trimming cost V 5 bases and J 6 bases, with 10 bases left between them. The CDR3 spans 11 residues. CDR3 sequence reads: CAWGPGKTQYF. DNA for the CDR3: TGTGCCTGGGGTCCGGGAAAGACCCAGTACTTC. The full variable domain, its missing parts supplied by reference TRBV30 and TRBJ2-5, is SQTIHQWPATLVQPVGSPLSLECTVEGTSNPNLYWYRQAAGRGLQLLFYSVGIGQISSEVPQNLSASRPQDRQFILSSKKLLLSDSGFYLCAWGPGKTQYFGPGTRLLVL.

V and J are TRBV29-1 and TRBJ1-2, with D maybe TRBD1 (6 bases). Per germline, CDR1 SQVTM and CDR2 ANQGSEA. The V end lost 3 bases, the J end lost 7 bases, and 18 bases lay between the germline ends. The CDR3 is 14 amino acids. CDR3 amino acids: CSVDRSGGQGGYTF. In DNA, the CDR3 is TGCAGCGTTGATCGTTCTGGGGGCCAGGGTGGCTACACCTTC.

The V and J genes are TRBV7-2 and TRBJ2-5, with 7 bases aligning to TRBD2. V was pared by 3 bases and J by 4 bases, with 20 bases of the junction left unmatched. CDR3 size: 19 residues. The germline V gene encodes CDR1 SGHTA and CDR2 FQGNSA. The CDR3 loop is CASSFDGLDSAPWRETQYF. The CDR3 coding sequence is TGTGCCAGCAGCTTCGACGGACTAGATTCAGCCCCATGGAGAGAGACCCAGTACTTC.

This clone was recorded only once. V and J are TRBV5-4 and TRBJ2-3; either TRBD1 or TRBD2 may supply D (6 bases each). V dropped 2 bases and J dropped 0 bases, with 13 bases sitting between them. The CDR3 contains 16 residues. The germline V gene has CDR1 SGHNT and CDR2 YYREEE (reference sequence). The CDR3 sequence is CASSFGGGASTDTQYF. DNA for the CDR3: TGTGCCAGCAGCTTTGGGGGCGGGGCCAGCACAGATACGCAGTATTTT.

V is TRBV18 and J is TRBJ1-2; 7 positions match TRBD1. The CDR3 loop spans 15 amino acids. J was trimmed by 3 bases and V by 2 bases; bases with no gene match: 6. CDR1 and CDR2 (germline): KGHSH, LQKENI. CDR3 bases: TGTGCCAGCTCACCAGGGGCCGGGACAGACTATGGCTACACCTTC. Its protein is CASSPGAGTDYGYTF. Based on the CDR3 plus reference TRBV18 and TRBJ1-2, the full variable domain is NAGVMQNPRHLVRRRGQEARLRCSPMKGHSHVYWYRQLPEEGLKFMVYLQKENIIDESGMPKERFSAEFPKEGPSILRIQQVVRGDSAAYFCASSPGAGTDYGYTFGSGTRLTVV.